The source of this T cell receptor (beta chain) is a study of blood T cell repertoires in COVID-19. Turning to the study itself: The United States, Italy and Spain supplied acute and convalescent COVID-19 samples.

The count of this clone is one. Original methodology: Reference gene primer amplification yielded estimated nucleated cell counts. Generated by immunoSEQ multiplex PCR, the TCRdb table keeps only in-frame clones and is missing some. V and J calls and clone size are those listed in that table; D and trimming were worked out from the DNA. The sample consists of 200,000 or so clones, 75% to 85% of them appearing once. V was clipped by 1 base and J by 10 bases; unmatched bases: 10. This CDR3 is built from 16 residues. Per the germline V gene, CDR1 is MDHEN and CDR2 is SYDVKM. This TCR was sampled from a human donor in a cohort sampled during active COVID-19. The chain combines TRBV28 with TRBJ1-4, with 9 bases fitting TRBD1. The sample comprised peripheral blood. DNA for the CDR3: TGTGCCAGCAGTTTATTATCGGGGACAGGGTTTCGAAAACTGTTTTTT. Its protein product is CASSLLSGTGFRKLFF. Supplemented by reference TRBV28 and TRBJ1-4, the full variable domain reads DVKVTQSSRYLVKRTGEKVFLECVQDMDHENMFWYRQDPGLGLRLIYFSYDVKMKEKGDIPEGYSVSREKKERFSLILESASTNQTSMYLCASSLLSGTGFRKLFFGSGTQLSVL.